The 18 T cell receptor beta chains listed next were all sequenced from one sample in a study of blood T cell repertoires in COVID-19. Here immunoSEQ multiplex PCR was the method, and the copy in TCRdb shows in-frame clones only, minus some. The table has a few hundred thousand clones, roughly 84% seen once. The sequenced material came from peripheral blood. Receptors were obtained from a woman of 80 years or more with active or convalescent COVID-19.

The CDR3 reads CASSQDLGGSLGKWEQYF. The DNA for the CDR3 is TGCGCCAGCAGCCAAGATCTGGGGGGGAGCTTGGGGAAGTGGGAGCAGTACTTC. The rearrangement uses TRBV4-3 and TRBJ2-7; 7 positions match TRBD2. This CDR3 is built from 18 residues. Germline CDR1 LGHNA, CDR2 YSLEER. V was pared by 0 bases and J by 7 bases, with 18 bases of the junction left unmatched.

The V and J genes are TRBV12-3 or TRBV12-4 and TRBJ1-2; D is unclear. The ends were cut back, 6 bases at V and 2 bases at J, with 7 bases in the middle. This CDR3 contains 12 residues. CDR3 DNA sequence: TGTGCCAGCAGCCGGGGAAACTATGGCTACACCTTC. This codes for CASSRGNYGYTF.

V and J are TRBV7-2 and TRBJ2-3; D call uncertain. CDR3 length: 15 amino acids. In germline, CDR1 is SGHTA, CDR2 FQGNSA. Trimming pared 0 bases from V and 4 bases from J, leaving 11 bases between. The CDR3 DNA sequence: TGTGCCAGCAGCTTAGCCAGGTTAAGTTCAGATACGCAGTATTTT. Protein product: CASSLARLSSDTQYF.

V gene TRBV6-5 combines with J gene TRBJ2-5, with a weak D call TRBD1 (6 bases). Trimming took off 6 bases at V and 1 base at J, with 12 bases between the two ends. The CDR3 contains 14 residues. Per the germline V gene, CDR1 is MNHEY and CDR2 is SVGAGI. CDR3 nucleotide sequence: TGTGCCAGCAGATTGCAGGGGTCCCAAGAGACCCAGTACTTC. Protein: CASRLQGSQETQYF.

This chain links TRBV5-4 with TRBJ1-1; maybe TRBD1 (6 bases). Trimming stripped 9 bases from V and 10 bases from J, with 19 bases between. The CDR3 has 12 amino acids. Per germline, CDR1 SGHNT and CDR2 YYREEE (reference sequence). CDR3 loop: CATIGRGGRAFF. CDR3 in DNA: TGTGCCACCATCGGCAGGGGAGGGCGAGCTTTCTTT.

The DNA of the CDR3 is TGCGCCATCGACGACAGGGGGGCCTACGAGCAGTACTTC. Residues: CAIDDRGAYEQYF. This chain joins TRBV4-1 and TRBJ2-7; 9 bases map to TRBD1. CDR1 is MGHRA, CDR2 YSYEKL, per germline. The ends lost 10 bases at V and 2 bases at J; junction bases unmatched: 6. The CDR3 is made up of 13 amino acids.

The genes are TRBV5-1 and TRBJ2-5; D perhaps matches TRBD1 (6 bases). Germline loops: CDR1 SGHRS, CDR2 YFSETQ. V shed 5 bases and J shed 0 bases, with 11 bases lying between them. CDR3 size: 14 residues. CDR3 residues: CASRADSNQETQYF. CDR3 in DNA: TGCGCCAGCAGGGCGGACAGCAACCAAGAGACCCAGTACTTC.

The chain uses TRBV7-6 and TRBJ2-5, with 9 bases that match TRBD1. With V trimmed by 1 base and J by 5 bases, 5 bases remained unmatched. Germline V gene lookup returns CDR1 SGHVS and CDR2 FNYEAQ. This CDR3 has 15 residues. The CDR3 sequence is CASSLGTGGAETQYF. In DNA, the CDR3 is TGTGCCAGCAGCTTAGGTACAGGGGGCGCTGAGACCCAGTACTTC.

V gene TRBV7-2 combines with J gene TRBJ2-1, with 11 bases that match TRBD2. This CDR3 region has 16 residues. After removal of 5 bases from V and 9 bases from J, the junction contained 12 bases not matched to a gene. The V gene's germline CDR1 is SGHTA and CDR2 FQGNSA. Here the CDR3 DNA reads TGTGCCAGCAGCGCCCAGGGGACTAGCGGATCGGGTGAGCAGTTCTTC. Amino acids: CASSAQGTSGSGEQFF. The full variable domain, with the rest looked up from reference TRBV7-2 and TRBJ2-1, is GAGVSQSPSNKVTEKGKDVELRCDPISGHTALYWYRQSLGQGLEFLIYFQGNSAPDKSGLPSDRFSAERTGGSVSTLTIQRTQQEDSAVYLCASSAQGTSGSGEQFFGPGTRLTVL.

The CDR3 here is CASSPLAGHNEQFF. The CDR3 DNA reads TGTGCCAGCTCACCGCTAGCGGGGCACAATGAGCAGTTCTTC. The V call is TRBV18, the J call TRBJ2-1; the match to TRBD2 covers 9 bases. Germline V lookup: CDR1 KGHSH, CDR2 LQKENI. CDR3 size: 14 residues. V lost 3 bases, J lost 5 bases, and 2 bases stayed unmatched. The whole variable domain, filled in from reference TRBV18 and TRBJ2-1, reads NAGVMQNPRHLVRRRGQEARLRCSPMKGHSHVYWYRQLPEEGLKFMVYLQKENIIDESGMPKERFSAEFPKEGPSILRIQQVVRGDSAAYFCASSPLAGHNEQFFGPGTRLTVL.

This clone was seen a handful of times. The rearrangement joins TRBV3-1 (or the pseudogene TRBV3-2) to TRBJ2-5; 13 nucleotides line up with TRBD2. Germline loops: CDR1 LGHDT, CDR2 YNNKEL (reference sequence). The CDR3 consists of 16 residues. V shed 2 bases, J shed 7 bases, and the junction held 7 bases outside the gene matches. CDR3 DNA: TGTGCCAGCAGCCAAAAGACTAGCGGGGGGAAGGGGACCCAGTACTTC. Its protein is CASSQKTSGGKGTQYF.

The rearrangement links TRBV7-2 to TRBJ1-3, with a possible D match to TRBD1 (6 bases). The ends were cut back, 0 bases at V and 5 bases at J, with 8 bases in the middle. In germline, CDR1 is SGHTA, CDR2 FQGNSA. This CDR3 has 14 residues. As DNA, the CDR3 is TGTGCCAGCAGCTTAGCACAGGGCCGAAACACCATATATTTT. Protein sequence: CASSLAQGRNTIYF. The complete variable domain, with remaining parts taken from reference TRBV7-2 and TRBJ1-3, reads GAGVSQSPSNKVTEKGKDVELRCDPISGHTALYWYRQSLGQGLEFLIYFQGNSAPDKSGLPSDRFSAERTGGSVSTLTIQRTQQEDSAVYLCASSLAQGRNTIYFGEGSWLTVV.

The chain couples TRBV7-9 to TRBJ2-1; 13 bases align to TRBD2. Germline assignment: CDR1 SEHNR and CDR2 FQNEAQ (reference sequence). The CDR3 is made up of 18 amino acids. With V trimmed by 5 bases and J by 10 bases, 17 bases remained unmatched. The CDR3 nucleotides read TGTGCCAGCAGCCTAAGGGGCGGACTAGCGGGGGCCCTTGGGGAGCAGTTCTTC. As protein: CASSLRGGLAGALGEQFF.

The chain is built from TRBV19 and TRBJ2-6; TRBD1 aligns across 10 bases. J was trimmed by 0 bases and V by 9 bases; bases with no gene match: 8. The length of the CDR3 is 17 residues. The germline gives CDR1 LNHDA, CDR2 SQIVND (reference sequence). The CDR3 loop reads CASGTGERFSGANVLTF. CDR3 nucleotide sequence: TGTGCCAGCGGGACAGGGGAACGTTTCTCTGGGGCCAACGTCCTGACTTTC.

The V call is TRBV5-5, the J call TRBJ1-5, with 8 bases aligning to TRBD1. The CDR3 contains 14 residues. With V trimmed by 0 bases and J by 5 bases, 1 base remained unmatched. CDR1 is SGHKS and CDR2 is YYEKEE in the germline V gene (reference sequence). This chain's CDR3 is CASSLAGGDQPQHF. CDR3 bases: TGTGCCAGCAGCTTGGCAGGGGGCGATCAGCCCCAGCATTTT.

In this sample, this clone turned up once. The gene calls are TRBV5-1 and TRBJ2-5, with TRBD2 matching 12 bases. This CDR3 spans 18 amino acids. CDR1 is SGHRS and CDR2 is YFSETQ in the germline V gene. The V gene end was trimmed by 4 bases and the J gene end by 4 bases; junction bases not matched to a gene: 14. The CDR3 region has the DNA TGCGCCAGCAGCCGGGCCTTTCGACTAGCGGGAGAGGGAGAGACCCAGTACTTC. This sequence encodes CASSRAFRLAGEGETQYF.

Details on this clone: The sample carries other DNA sequences with the same CDR3. The V call is TRBV4-2, the J call TRBJ1-6; D gene ambiguous. Between the trimmed V and J ends, which lost 0 bases and 0 bases, there was a span of 15 bases. The CDR3 consists of 19 residues. The germline V gene has CDR1 LGHNA and CDR2 YNFKEQ. CDR3 sequence reads: CASSQDPRPLNSYNSPLHF. The CDR3 DNA reads TGTGCCAGCAGCCAAGATCCGAGGCCGCTCAACTCCTATAATTCACCCCTCCACTTT.

CDR3 region: CASSVGAGTSGSEQYF. CDR3 in DNA: TGTGCCAGCAGCGTAGGGGCGGGGACTAGCGGGAGCGAGCAGTACTTC. The chain carries TRBV9 and TRBJ2-7; TRBD2 matches 14 bases. V gave up 0 bases and J gave up 6 bases; unmatched junction bases: 5. CDR1 is SGDLS, CDR2 YYNGEE, per germline. This CDR3 comprises 16 residues.